The present TCR beta chain was sequenced within a study of shared clonotypes between healthy human individuals. Findings of the study overall: Non-shared clonotypes had lower generation probabilities than those shared by all four donors. Read depth was anticipated to influence clonotype sharing among donors.

Concerning this clone: As yet, its antigen is unknown. This specimen includes other DNA sequences encoding the same CDR3.

As processed by the authors: ImmunoSEQ output held junction-only sequences without quality scores, so filtering differed. Only in-frame clones appear in the TCRdb table, and some are missing; sequencing was by immunoSEQ multiplex PCR. V, J and clone size reflect that table, while D and trimming were determined from the DNA. Here the sample spans approximately 740,000 clones, 74% being singletons. Trimming stripped 5 bases from V and 2 bases from J, with 12 bases between. The CDR3 runs to 15 residues. CDR1 and CDR2 (germline): MNHEY, SMNVEV (reference sequence). Healthy and HIV-negative, the adult donors had no recent acute infections or vaccinations.

J is TRBJ2-2 and V is TRBV27, with a possible D match to TRBD2 (6 bases). The sequence derives from a woman aged 25-40 years in good health. Source material: memory CD4+ T cells sorted from blood. Subset indicated: CD45RA-negative fraction. The CDR3 nucleotides are TGTGCCAGCAGTCCGGGACTTCTAAACACCGGGGAGCTGTTTTTT. Its translation: CASSPGLLNTGELFF.